This T cell receptor (beta chain) was recovered during a study of early T cells in non-severe SARS-CoV-2 infection. Only a few counts were recorded for this clonotype. Researchers tagged individual cDNA molecules with unique molecular identifiers. TCRdb processed the 5' RACE reads anew with MiXCR; each CDR3 protein has one entry. The table includes 75,000 to 90,000 distinct CDR3 sequences, 5% to 6.5% detected once. Trimming took 3 bases from V and 9 from J, leaving 18 bases between them. Germline V gives CDR1 SGHRS, CDR2 YFSETQ. The CDR3 runs to 15 residues. The sequenced sample consisted of whole blood. The clonotype comes from an adult who was a healthcare worker with PCR-confirmed SARS-CoV-2 infection or an uninfected control (not recorded which). The chain links TRBV5-1 to TRBJ2-2; D might be TRBD1 (6 bases). CDR3 amino acids: CASSSYRDERRELFF. In nucleotides, the CDR3 is TGCGCCAGCAGCTCCTACAGGGACGAGCGAAGGGAGCTGTTTTTT.